The rows below give T cell receptor beta chains drawn from one sample of a study of neurological immune-mediated disorders. TCRdb used MiXCR to reprocess the 5' RACE reads, holding one entry per CDR3 protein. This table holds about 44,000 distinct CDR3 sequences, 20% to 25% found once. The sequenced material came from PBMCs. These TCRs come from a man aged 60 to 69 with HTLV-1-associated myelopathy (HAM/TSP). CDR3s include the opening cysteine and the closing phenylalanine or tryptophan. D genes are given only for firm matches. Clone sizes are given selectively: once, few, many, or a class where the clone is expanded.

d_gene,abundance,j_gene,v_gene,CDR3nt,CDR3aa
TRBD1,.,TRBJ2-5,TRBV6-1,TGTGCCAGCAGGGCTAACTTGGACAGGGTCAGGACCCAGTACTTC,CASRANLDRVRTQYF
TRBD2,many,TRBJ2-7,TRBV20-1,TGCAGTGCTAGAGGGGGGGGAGGGCTAGCGGGAACCGCCGGGGGTTACGAGCAGTACTTC,CSARGGGGLAGTAGGYEQYF
TRBD2,many,TRBJ2-3,TRBV20-1,TGCAGTGCTCCCGGGACTAGCGGGACCGGAATTCAGTATTTT,CSAPGTSGTGIQYF
TRBD2,many,TRBJ2-2,TRBV7-7,TGTGCTAGCAGCCCGGCTAGCGGGAGGCCCGGGGAGCTGTTTTTT,CASSPASGRPGELFF
TRBD1,many,TRBJ2-3,TRBV7-9,TGTGCCAGCAGCGTGGGACAGGGGGTTAGCACAGATACGCAGTATTTT,CASSVGQGVSTDTQYF
.,many,TRBJ2-1,TRBV10-3,TGTGCCATCAGTGTAGAGCCGGGCCCCAATGAGCAGTTCTTC,CAISVEPGPNEQFF
.,many,TRBJ2-3,TRBV11-2,TGTGCCAGCAGCTTAGCCCCCTTGGGGATAGCCGCAGATACGCAGTATTTT,CASSLAPLGIAADTQYF
.,many,TRBJ2-2,TRBV28,TGTGCCATCGGACAGAAGGCGAACACCGGGGAGCTGTTTTTT,CAIGQKANTGELFF
.,many,TRBJ2-7,TRBV28,TGTGCCAGCAGCAGTTGTCCAGCCTTC,CASSSCPAF
.,many,TRBJ2-1,TRBV10-3,TGTGCCATCAGAAAGTTTTCTGGGGCAGTAGATGAGCAGTTCTTC,CAIRKFSGAVDEQFF
.,many,TRBJ1-1,TRBV7-2,TGTGCCAGCAGCTTAAACTCGGGAGGCACTGAAGCTTTCTTT,CASSLNSGGTEAFF
.,.,TRBJ2-1,TRBV29-1,TGCAGCGTTAGTGGTAGCTCCTACAATGAGCAGTTCTTC,CSVSGSSYNEQFF
TRBD2,.,TRBJ2-1,TRBV29-1,TGCAGCGTACGGACTAGCGGGGGTTGGAATGAGCAGTTCTTC,CSVRTSGGWNEQFF
.,.,TRBJ1-4,TRBV18,TGTGCCAGCTCCGCTGGTAACAGTTTTGAAAAACTGTTTTTT,CASSAGNSFEKLFF
.,.,TRBJ2-7,TRBV6-1,TGTGCCAGCAGTGAAAGGCAGGGTGGCTACGAGCAGTACTTC,CASSERQGGYEQYF
.,many,TRBJ1-5,TRBV12-3/TRBV12-4,TGTGCCAGCAGTCTCACCGGGACCGACAATCAGCCCCAGCATTTT,CASSLTGTDNQPQHF
.,many,TRBJ2-2,TRBV5-1,TGCGCCAGCAGCTTGGTTTCTCTAACCTCGGGCACCGGGGAGCTGTTTTTT,CASSLVSLTSGTGELFF
.,many,TRBJ1-5,TRBV5-1,TGCGCCAGCAGCGCTGGGGCCCAGCATTTT,CASSAGAQHF
.,medium-sized,TRBJ2-4,TRBV10-3,TGTGCCATCAGTGAGTCTGGACAGACAGCCAAAAACATTCAGTACTTC,CAISESGQTAKNIQYF
TRBD2,.,TRBJ2-7,TRBV27,TGTGCCAGCAGTTTATCGGGGCTAGCGGGGCCCTACGAGCAGTACTTC,CASSLSGLAGPYEQYF
.,.,TRBJ2-4,TRBV10-2,TGCGCCAGCAGTGAGGGGATCGGCCTAGCCAAAAACATTCAGTACTTC,CASSEGIGLAKNIQYF
TRBD2,many,TRBJ2-7,TRBV7-2,TGTGCCAGCAGCTTAAAAACGGGAGGGCCCTACGAGCAGTACTTC,CASSLKTGGPYEQYF
.,.,TRBJ2-3,TRBV20-1,TGCAGTGCTCCGGGACAGCTACTAGCGGTGGCAAGGGATACTCAGTATTTT,CSAPGQLLAVARDTQYF
.,.,TRBJ1-6,TRBV15,TGTGCCACCAGCACCGGGGATAATTCACCCCTCCACTTT,CATSTGDNSPLHF
TRBD1,many,TRBJ1-3,TRBV28,TGTGCCAGCAGTCAAGACAGGGTGGGAGGAAACACCATATATTTT,CASSQDRVGGNTIYF
.,many,TRBJ1-1,TRBV5-1,TGCGCCAGCAGCTTGGCCGGGACATTGAACACTGAAGCTTTCTTT,CASSLAGTLNTEAFF
.,.,TRBJ1-2,TRBV10-2,TGCGCCAGCAGTGAACAAGGGCATAGGGATGGCTACACCTTC,CASSEQGHRDGYTF
TRBD1,many,TRBJ2-5,TRBV12-3/TRBV12-4,TGTGCCAGCAGTTTGGGACAGGGGAACCAGTACTTC,CASSLGQGNQYF
.,many,TRBJ2-1,TRBV7-2,TGTGCCAGCAGCCCACCCTGGGGCAATTACAATGAGCAGTTCTTC,CASSPPWGNYNEQFF
TRBD1,few,TRBJ2-1,TRBV5-1,TGCGCCAGCAGCCTCCCGGGACAGGGTATGAGCAATGAGCAGTTCTTC,CASSLPGQGMSNEQFF
.,many,TRBJ1-5,TRBV21-1,TGTGCCAGCAGCAAAGCGGTGAGGTCGGTAACGGGTAATCAGCCCCAGCATTTT,CASSKAVRSVTGNQPQHF